One sample yielded the 19 T cell receptor beta chains listed below, sequenced in a study of blood T cell repertoires in COVID-19. The repertoire was sequenced with immunoSEQ multiplex PCR; TCRdb's copy has only in-frame clones and lacks some. The data hold 150,000 to 200,000 clones, with 70% to 85% observed a single time. The sample comprised peripheral blood. These receptors were obtained from a human donor with acute or convalescent COVID-19. The donor label of this sample is uncertain.

This clone was seen at least ten times. This chain uses TRBV4-1 with TRBJ1-2; D gene unclear. From germline, CDR1 is MGHRA and CDR2 YSYEKL. Trimming shortened V by 0 bases and J by 0 bases, and 11 bases separated the two germline ends. The CDR3 runs 16 residues. The CDR3 region has the DNA TGCGCCAGCAGCCAAGATCCCAAGGACTCTAACTATGGCTACACCTTC. It encodes CASSQDPKDSNYGYTF.

J is TRBJ2-1 and V is TRBV5-8, with no clear D. Trimming shortened V by 0 bases and J by 0 bases, and 7 bases separated the two germline ends. Germline-derived CDR1 and CDR2 are SGHTS and YDEGEE. This CDR3 comprises 15 residues. CDR3 bases: TGTGCCAGCAGCTTGGGTTTACACTCCTACAATGAGCAGTTCTTC. Translation: CASSLGLHSYNEQFF.

The chain carries TRBV12-3 or TRBV12-4 and TRBJ1-1; D may be TRBD1 (5 bases). Trimming took 2 bases from V and 6 from J, leaving 10 bases between them. The CDR3 has 13 residues. CDR3 nucleotides: TGTGCCAGCAGTTTATGGGGAGGGGCTGAAGCTTTCTTT. This codes for CASSLWGGAEAFF.

V gene TRBV5-4 combines with J gene TRBJ2-3; 11 bases map to TRBD2. After removal of 4 bases from V and 1 base from J, the junction contained 5 bases not matched to a gene. The CDR3 consists of 16 residues. Germline V CDR1 and CDR2: SGHNT, YYREEE (reference sequence). Written as DNA, the CDR3 is TGTGCCAGCAGCCCCCCGGGACTAGCGGGCACAGATACGCAGTATTTT. Translated, it gives CASSPPGLAGTDTQYF.

This sequence joins TRBV30 and TRBJ2-7, with TRBD1 matching 7 bases. Germline trimming cut 0 bases from V and 3 bases from J; bases unmatched to any gene: 8. Germline loops: CDR1 GTSNPN, CDR2 SVGIG (reference sequence). The CDR3 sequence is 15 residues long. DNA of the CDR3: TGTGCCTGGAGTGTAGGGCAAGGGGGCAACTACGAGCAGTACTTC. Translating it yields CAWSVGQGGNYEQYF.

This chain joins TRBV5-4 and TRBJ2-4; 9 nucleotides line up with TRBD2. This CDR3 comprises 16 residues. CDR1 is SGHNT, CDR2 YYREEE, per germline (reference sequence). V was clipped by 4 bases and J by 14 bases; unmatched bases: 19. CDR3 bases: TGTGCCAGCAGCAACCCCCCGGCGGGAGGGCCTCGTTCGGAGTACTTC. Protein product: CASSNPPAGGPRSEYF.

This clone has a single count. The sample contains more than one DNA sequence encoding this CDR3. This chain links TRBV28 with TRBJ1-4; D might be TRBD1 (5 bases). Trimming stripped 4 bases from V and 2 bases from J, with 8 bases between. CDR3 length equals 14 residues. Looked up from germline, CDR1 is MDHEN and CDR2 is SYDVKM. CDR3 in DNA: TGTGCCAGCAGTTCCGGGGGGACTAATGAAAAACTGTTTTTT. It encodes CASSSGGTNEKLFF.

The V and J genes are TRBV27 and TRBJ1-5; D gene uncertain. Trimming removed 4 bases at V and 0 bases at J, with 13 bases between. Germline-derived CDR1 and CDR2 are MNHEY and SMNVEV (reference sequence). The CDR3 runs to 16 residues. The CDR3 sequence is CASSSTPRNSNQPQHF. DNA of the CDR3: TGTGCCAGCAGTTCAACCCCGCGAAATAGCAATCAGCCCCAGCATTTT.

The V call is TRBV7-9, the J call TRBJ2-7, with TRBD2 identical over 14 bases. This CDR3 is 17 amino acids long. The germline CDR1 and CDR2 sequences are SEHNR and FQNEAQ (reference sequence). The V gene end was trimmed by 5 bases and the J gene end by 4 bases; junction bases not matched to a gene: 10. In DNA, the CDR3 is TGTGCCAGCAGCCTTCGTTCGGGACTAGCGGGAGAGTACGAGCAGTACTTC. Its translation: CASSLRSGLAGEYEQYF.

The chain links TRBV6-6 to TRBJ2-3; 8 bases are a match to TRBD2. Unmatched junction bases numbered 4, after V lost 4 bases and J lost 1 base. The V gene's germline CDR1 is MNHNY and CDR2 SVGAGI (reference sequence). The CDR3 has 15 amino acids. In DNA form, the CDR3 reads TGTGCCAGCAGTTCCCGGCGGGAGGGCACAGATACGCAGTATTTT. Protein: CASSSRREGTDTQYF.

V gene TRBV6-5 combines with J gene TRBJ2-5; TRBD2 matches at 13 bases. The CDR3 is 15 residues long. V gave up 6 bases and J gave up 4 bases; unmatched junction bases: 5. CDR1 and CDR2 (germline): MNHEY, SVGAGI. The CDR3 region has the DNA TGTGCCAGCAGATTATGGACTAGCGGGGGAGAGACCCAGTACTTC. Amino acid sequence: CASRLWTSGGETQYF.

The rearrangement joins TRBV19 to TRBJ1-5, with a weak D call TRBD1 (6 bases). The CDR3 is 14 residues long. Looked up from germline, CDR1 is LNHDA and CDR2 is SQIVND (reference sequence). The V end was cut by 4 bases, the J end by 0 bases, with 7 bases between. CDR3 nucleotides: TGTGCCAGTAGTAGGGACACTAGCAATCAGCCCCAGCATTTT. Protein: CASSRDTSNQPQHF.

This clone was seen a few times. This sequence joins TRBV7-9 and TRBJ2-6; possibly TRBD2 for D (6 bases). The CDR3 runs 18 residues. Germline-derived CDR1 and CDR2 are SEHNR and FQNEAQ (reference sequence). Trimming left V 2 bases short and J 2 bases short, with 16 bases between. The CDR3 loop is CASSLFPVRRAGANVLTF. DNA of the CDR3: TGTGCCAGCAGCTTATTTCCCGTCAGGAGGGCTGGGGCCAACGTCCTGACTTTC.

V usage is TRBV3-1 (or the pseudogene TRBV3-2) and J usage is TRBJ2-7; 7 nucleotides align to TRBD2. The V gene end was trimmed by 4 bases and the J gene end by 7 bases; junction bases not matched to a gene: 13. Germline-derived CDR1 and CDR2 are LGHDT and YNNKEL (reference sequence). There are 15 residues in the CDR3. The CDR3 region is CASSLRPSGADEQYF. CDR3 DNA sequence: TGTGCCAGCAGCCTTAGACCTAGCGGTGCGGATGAGCAGTACTTC.

The rearrangement links TRBV6-6 to TRBJ1-3; maybe TRBD1 (6 bases). The V end was cut by 8 bases, the J end by 2 bases, with 16 bases between. Germline V gives CDR1 MNHNY, CDR2 SVGAGI (reference sequence). This CDR3 has 15 amino acids. CDR3 coding DNA: TGTGCCAGCGCAACTCCCACAGGGACTGGAAACACCATATATTTT. This encodes CASATPTGTGNTIYF.

This clone has a single count. This rearrangement joins TRBV5-6 to TRBJ2-5, with D possibly being TRBD2 (5 bases). The CDR3 is 15 amino acids. Trimming shortened V by 0 bases and J by 5 bases, and 14 bases separated the two germline ends. Looked up from germline, CDR1 is SGHDT and CDR2 is YYEEEE. In DNA, the CDR3 is TGTGCCAGCAGCTTGGCGACGGGGAGTTGGGAGACCCAGTACTTC. It is translated as CASSLATGSWETQYF.

The chain uses TRBV5-1 and TRBJ2-5; a weak D match, TRBD1 (6 bases). V lost 0 bases to trimming and J lost 1 base, with 7 bases between them. CDR3 length: 14 amino acids. Germline CDR1 and CDR2: SGHRS and YFSETQ. The CDR3 bases are TGCGCCAGCAGCTTGGGACAGGCCCAAGAGACCCAGTACTTC. This translates into CASSLGQAQETQYF.

The rearrangement uses TRBV28 and TRBJ1-5, with 8 bases lining up with TRBD1. V shed 1 base, J shed 4 bases, and the junction held 6 bases outside the gene matches. CDR3 length equals 16 residues. The V gene's germline CDR1 is MDHEN and CDR2 SYDVKM. The CDR3 spells CASSLLRTGSNQPQHF. DNA for the CDR3: TGTGCCAGCAGTTTATTAAGGACAGGGTCTAATCAGCCCCAGCATTTT.

The chain joins TRBV5-6 to TRBJ2-7, with 7 bases fitting TRBD1. Trimming removed 4 bases from V and 4 bases from J; junction bases left unmatched: 8. Germline V CDR1 and CDR2: SGHDT, YYEEEE. This CDR3 is built from 14 residues. The CDR3 here is CASSGQGEEYEQYF. CDR3 DNA: TGTGCCAGCAGCGGGCAGGGGGAAGAATACGAGCAGTACTTC.